The clone carrying this TCR beta chain has at least ten counts. Its antigen is unidentified. The sample is drawn from a study of blood T cells in healthy people across ages. Study-level findings and limits: Long-lived donors had more naive CD4+ cells and higher diversity than aged donors.

The CDR3 sequence is 14 residues long. V shed 7 bases and J shed 3 bases, with 13 bases lying between them. Through a sample-barcoded 5' primer and a J-beta primer mix, a second PCR was run for about 6 to 11 cycles. Via MiXCR, TCRdb re-called the 5' RACE reads, giving one row per CDR3 protein. The table lists about 730,000 distinct CDR3 sequences, roughly two fifths of them singletons. The sequence was collected from a woman aged 55-70 years in good health. The chain combines TRBV12-3 or TRBV12-4 with TRBJ2-1; possible D gene TRBD2, 5 bases. The sequenced sample was blood. CDR3 DNA sequence: TGTGCCAGCACCCTTCGGCGGGTCTACAATGAGCAGTTCTTC. Protein product: CASTLRRVYNEQFF.